This TCR beta chain was captured in a study of blood T cell repertoires in COVID-19. At the level of the study: Researchers got acute and convalescent COVID-19 samples from the United States, Italy and Spain. In each case, the material was cDNA or gDNA derived from T cells, B-cell-depleted T cells, or PBMCs.

Study processing details: Amplification from reference gene primers served as the basis for estimated nucleated cell counts. The assay was immunoSEQ multiplex PCR, and TCRdb's table has in-frame clones only and misses some. The V and J calls and clone size are taken from that table; D and trimming were inferred from the DNA. There are 70,000 to 95,000 clones in the sample; over 85% occur only once, and about 2.3% lies in the top ten. V dropped 5 bases and J dropped 5; count of bases not matched to a gene: 4. The germline V gene has CDR1 SGHAT and CDR2 FQNNGV. The CDR3 length is 13 residues. The TCR was taken from a man in his fifties or sixties with acute or convalescent COVID-19. Source material: peripheral blood. This chain links TRBV11-2 with TRBJ2-7, with 9 bases that match TRBD1. The CDR3 here is CASSQDRGDEQYV. As DNA, the CDR3 is TGTGCCAGCAGCCAAGACAGGGGGGACGAGCAGTACGTC.